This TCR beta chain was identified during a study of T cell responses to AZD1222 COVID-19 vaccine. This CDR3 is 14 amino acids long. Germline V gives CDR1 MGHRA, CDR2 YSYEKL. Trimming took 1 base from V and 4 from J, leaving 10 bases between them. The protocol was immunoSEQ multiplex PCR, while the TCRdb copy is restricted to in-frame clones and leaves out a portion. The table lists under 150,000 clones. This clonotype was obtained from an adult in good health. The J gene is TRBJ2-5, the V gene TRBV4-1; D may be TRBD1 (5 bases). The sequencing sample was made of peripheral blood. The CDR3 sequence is CASSQVAGLETQYF. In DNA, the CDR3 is TGCGCCAGCAGCCAAGTTGCAGGGCTAGAGACCCAGTACTTC.